The entry below gives a single T cell receptor beta chain sequence along with its context. No antigen is known for it. Sequencing used immunoSEQ multiplex PCR; TCRdb keeps in-frame clones, though not all of them. The sample records about 110,000 clones, 80% to 95% being singletons. V lost 0 bases and J lost 1, with 9 bases in between. This CDR3 is 15 amino acids long. CDR1 and CDR2 (germline): LNHNV, YYDKDF (reference sequence). This record belongs to a study of CD4+ T cells in melanoma. Broader study findings: Neoantigen-specific CD4+ T cells in melanoma reportedly had diverse differentiation states. CD8+ T cell, macrophage and B cell function reportedly correlated with neoantigen-specific CD4+ T cells.

J is TRBJ1-1 and V is TRBV15; D not resolved. This receptor was identified in a human donor with melanoma. Material: peripheral blood. The CDR3 is CATSRERHTNTEAFF. The CDR3 DNA reads TGTGCCACCAGCAGAGAGAGGCACACGAACACTGAAGCTTTCTTT.